These 21 T cell receptor beta chains were all obtained from the same sample, sequenced in a study of regulatory T cells in long-lasting Graves disease. The time point here: persistent/refractory GD, antithyroid drugs over 5 years with positive TRAb. The TCR library was prepared using RNA isolated from PBMCs. Libraries of TCR beta came from iRepertoire HTBI primers plus Arm-PCR of CDR3 regions. TCRdb re-analysed the multiplex PCR reads in MiXCR, keeping a single row per CDR3 protein. This table holds approximately 380,000 distinct CDR3 sequences, around 21% found once. Material: peripheral blood mononuclear cells (PBMCs), obtained when the disease was refractory, from a patient treated with antithyroid drugs. These receptors were taken from a female donor with Graves disease.

There are a few counts of this clonotype. V usage is TRBV29-1 and J usage is TRBJ1-6, with 7 bases that match TRBD1. The V gene's germline CDR1 is SQVTM and CDR2 ANQGSEA. Unmatched junction bases numbered 8, after V lost 7 bases and J lost 8 bases. The CDR3 has 13 amino acids. The CDR3 DNA is TGCAGCGCATTAACAGGGGCCGATTCACCCCTCCACTTT. Encoded protein: CSALTGADSPLHF.

This chain joins TRBV10-3 and TRBJ1-2, with 7 nucleotides matching TRBD1. CDR1 and CDR2 from the germline V gene are ENHRY and SYGVKD. This CDR3 comprises 15 residues. The J segment lost 6 bases and the V segment lost 6 bases, leaving 13 bases of the junction unmatched. The CDR3 DNA sequence: TGTGCCATCAGCGCATCGAACACAGGGGCGGATGGCTACACCTTC. Its protein is CAISASNTGADGYTF.

This clonotype was recorded at least ten times. The chain has TRBV6-5 and TRBJ2-2; no firm D call. Trimming took 2 bases from V and 6 from J, leaving 13 bases between them. CDR1 MNHEY and CDR2 SVGAGI come from the germline V gene. The length of the CDR3 is 15 residues. The CDR3, as DNA: TGTGCCAGCAGTTACGTGGGCGTAATAGCCGGGGAGCTGTTTTTT. Encoded protein: CASSYVGVIAGELFF.

This clonotype has more than one count but fewer than ten. J is TRBJ1-1 and V is TRBV28, with D hard to call. This CDR3 has 12 residues. The ends were cut back, 7 bases at V and 5 bases at J, with 11 bases in the middle. CDR1 MDHEN and CDR2 SYDVKM come from the germline V gene. In DNA form, the CDR3 reads TGTGCCAGCATGGGAGGAGAAACTGAAGCTTTCTTT. It translates to CASMGGETEAFF.

About this clonotype itself: With a much larger clone just one base away, this may be a read error. This sequence joins TRBV28 and TRBJ1-4; no reliable D call. This CDR3 is built from 14 residues. Germline CDR1 and CDR2: MDHEN and SYDVKM. The CDR3 spells CASSLPTTNEKRFF. The CDR3 region has the DNA TGTGCCAGCAGTTTACCAACAACTAATGAAAAACGGTTTTTT.

The chain joins TRBV20-1 to TRBJ1-2, with D possibly being TRBD1 (5 bases). The CDR3 has 12 amino acids. V dropped 1 base and J dropped 6 bases, with 9 bases sitting between them. CDR1 DFQATT and CDR2 SNEGSKA come from the germline V gene (reference sequence). The CDR3 spells CSARGSGDGYTF. DNA of the CDR3: TGCAGTGCTAGAGGGTCGGGGGATGGCTACACCTTC.

The CDR3 spells CASRRGGLNSPLHF. The CDR3 DNA sequence: TGTGCCAGCAGAAGGGGGGGGTTGAATTCACCCCTCCACTTT. V gene TRBV27 combines with J gene TRBJ1-6, with D perhaps matching TRBD1 (6 bases). V lost 6 bases, J lost 7 bases, and 13 bases lay in between. CDR1 and CDR2 (germline): MNHEY, SMNVEV (reference sequence). The CDR3 loop spans 14 amino acids.

Turning to this clonotype: Given a much more abundant clone one base away, this may be a read error. The chain recombines TRBV7-9 with TRBJ2-7, with 9 bases aligning to TRBD2. CDR1 and CDR2 from the germline V gene are SEHNR and FQNEAQ (reference sequence). This CDR3 comprises 16 residues. The CDR3 region has the DNA TGTGCCAGCAGCTACGAGCGACTAGCGGACTCCTGCGAGCAGTACTTC. This translates into CASSYERLADSCEQYF. The full variable domain, its missing parts supplied by reference TRBV7-9 and TRBJ2-7, is DTGVSQNPRHKITKRGQNVTFRCDPISEHNRLYWYRQTLGQGPEFLTYFQNEAQLEKSRLLSDRFSAERPKGSFSTLEIQRTEQGDSAMYLCASSYERLADSCEQYFGPGTRLTVT.

This clonotype came up many times. The J gene is TRBJ1-6, the V gene TRBV6-5, with TRBD1 identical over 7 bases. Per germline, CDR1 MNHEY and CDR2 SVGAGI. V was pared by 0 bases and J by 7 bases, with 6 bases of the junction left unmatched. The CDR3 extends over 16 amino acids. This CDR3 is CASSYSTGENNSPLHF. The CDR3 DNA reads as TGTGCCAGCAGTTACTCAACAGGGGAGAACAATTCACCCCTCCACTTT.

This chain connects TRBV29-1 to TRBJ2-3, with 10 bases lining up with TRBD2. V was pared by 1 base and J by 4 bases, with 2 bases of the junction left unmatched. Germline V gene sequence: CDR1 SQVTM, CDR2 ANQGSEA. The CDR3 extends over 14 amino acids. CDR3 amino acids: CSVEGTSGSDTQYF. CDR3 coding DNA: TGCAGCGTTGAAGGGACTAGCGGATCAGATACGCAGTATTTT.

This clonotype was picked up a small number of times. The gene calls are TRBV3-1 and TRBJ2-1, with a weak D call TRBD2 (5 bases). This CDR3 has 17 residues. Germline-derived CDR1 and CDR2 are LGHDT and YNNKEL (reference sequence). V was trimmed by 1 base and J by 12 bases, leaving 25 bases between them. The CDR3 region has the DNA TGTGCCAGCAGCCAAGCGTTTCTAGCCGCATCCTCTTTCGGGCAGTTCTTC. This translates into CASSQAFLAASSFGQFF.

The CDR3 loop reads CAWKSCGDSEPVTSNQPQHF. As DNA, the CDR3 is TGTGCCTGGAAATCCTGTGGGGACTCCGAGCCAGTTACGAGCAATCAGCCCCAGCATTTT. The chain uses TRBV30 and TRBJ1-5; a weak D match, TRBD1 (5 bases). This CDR3 spans 20 amino acids. CDR1 GTSNPN and CDR2 SVGIG come from the germline V gene (reference sequence). The V and J ends lost 4 bases and 1 base respectively, with 29 bases between them.

The chain couples TRBV29-1 to TRBJ2-5; 11 positions match TRBD1. The V gene's germline CDR1 is SQVTM and CDR2 ANQGSEA. CDR3 length: 14 residues. V gave up 7 bases and J gave up 4 bases; unmatched junction bases: 8. The DNA of the CDR3 is TGCAGCGGTGGACAGGGGGCGATCGGAGAGACCCAGTACTTC. As protein: CSGGQGAIGETQYF.

This clonotype came up many times. The chain links TRBV7-2 to TRBJ2-4, with D perhaps matching TRBD1 or TRBD2 (5 bases each). V was cut by 1 base and J by 0 bases, with 7 bases left in between. The V gene's germline CDR1 is SGHTA and CDR2 FQGNSA. The CDR3 runs 15 residues. CDR3 residues: CASSLVGTAKNIQYF. CDR3 coding DNA: TGTGCCAGCAGCTTAGTGGGGACAGCCAAAAACATTCAGTACTTC.

This clonotype came up once. One base away lies a much larger clone, so this may be a sequencing read error. The chain couples TRBV16 to TRBJ1-1, with D perhaps TRBD1 (5 bases). CDR1 is KGHSY and CDR2 is FQNENV in the germline V gene. Trimming pared 0 bases from V and 9 bases from J, leaving 14 bases between. The CDR3 totals 14 residues. The CDR3 bases are TGTGCCAGCAGCCAATCGCCCCAGGGTCTTCAAGCTTTCTTT. Protein: CASSQSPQGLQAFF.

The V and J genes are TRBV29-1 and TRBJ2-2; no definite D call. Germline V lookup: CDR1 SQVTM, CDR2 ANQGSEA. The ends were cut back, 7 bases at V and 3 bases at J, with 12 bases in the middle. This CDR3 comprises 13 residues. As DNA, the CDR3 is TGCAGCGCTGGGCCATCGGACACCGGGGAGCTGTTTTTT. Translation: CSAGPSDTGELFF.

The chain recombines TRBV24-1 with TRBJ1-3; D might be TRBD1 (5 bases). Trimming shortened V by 2 bases and J by 0 bases, and 10 bases separated the two germline ends. CDR3 length equals 16 residues. CDR1 is KGHDR, CDR2 SFDVKD, per germline. The CDR3 coding sequence is TGTGCCACCAGTGATTCCGGGGGGAACTCTGGAAACACCATATATTTT. Its protein product is CATSDSGGNSGNTIYF.

This clonotype was seen ten or more times. This chain uses TRBV7-8 with TRBJ2-7; perhaps TRBD1 as D (5 bases). This CDR3 contains 13 residues. Germline V CDR1 and CDR2: SGHVS, FQNEAQ. Trimming left V 7 bases short and J 0 bases short, with 10 bases between. CDR3 in DNA: TGTGCCAGCACCACAGGCATCTCCTACGAGCAGTACTTC. Protein: CASTTGISYEQYF.

This clonotype turned up a few times. The genes are TRBV11-3 and TRBJ1-5, with unresolved D. Germline V CDR1 and CDR2: SGHNT, YENEEA. This CDR3 has 16 amino acids. Trimming stripped 6 bases from V and 4 bases from J, with 19 bases between. This CDR3 is CASRLKGRHLNQPQHF. CDR3 DNA sequence: TGTGCCAGCAGGCTTAAGGGTAGACACCTAAATCAGCCCCAGCATTTT.

There are many counts of this clonotype. This chain uses TRBV10-1 with TRBJ2-2; 8 bases agree with TRBD2. Germline assignment: CDR1 WNHNN and CDR2 SYGVQD (reference sequence). J gave up 6 bases and V 6 bases, and 6 bases lay outside the gene matches. The CDR3 contains 14 residues. The DNA of the CDR3 is TGCGCCAGCAGGGGGACTAGTAACCCCGGGGAGCTGTTTTTT. This encodes CASRGTSNPGELFF.

Ten or more counts support this clonotype. This chain links TRBV28 with TRBJ1-2, with D tentatively TRBD1 (5 bases). Germline V lookup: CDR1 MDHEN, CDR2 SYDVKM. Trimming stripped 8 bases from V and 7 bases from J, with 20 bases between. The CDR3 loop spans 14 amino acids. CDR3: CASDGAGFYVGYTF. In DNA form, the CDR3 reads TGTGCCAGCGACGGGGCCGGATTCTATGTTGGCTACACCTTC.